This passage covers 3 T cell receptor beta chains from one sample sequenced in a study of cytomegalovirus exposure and HLA in healthy donors. The PCR was carried out with 60 Vbeta primers and 13 Jbeta primers. Measured with immunoSEQ multiplex PCR; TCRdb has only the in-frame clones, and not every one. The profile shows some 110,000 clones, roughly 73% of them singletons. Material: PBMCs. These receptors all come from a woman aged 25-40 years in good health and CMV-seronegative.

This clone was seen only a few times. The chain is built from TRBV6-6 and TRBJ2-4; TRBD2 might be the D (5 bases). With 0 bases removed from V and 9 bases from J, the gap between germline ends came to 9 bases. The CDR3 runs 13 residues. CDR1 and CDR2 from the germline V gene are MNHNY and SVGAGI (reference sequence). The DNA for the CDR3 is TGTGCCAGCAGTTACTCAGAGGGAGCCATTCAGTACTTC. It translates to CASSYSEGAIQYF.

This clone was seen a handful of times. The gene calls are TRBV9 and TRBJ2-7, with D possibly being TRBD1 (6 bases). The CDR3 is 15 amino acids. Germline CDR1 is SGDLS and CDR2 is YYNGEE. Between the trimmed V and J ends, which lost 3 bases and 5 bases, there was a span of 18 bases. The CDR3 nucleotides read TGTGCCAGCAGCGCTACTAACAGGGTCGGGAACGAGCAGTACTTC. This sequence encodes CASSATNRVGNEQYF.

This chain uses TRBV9 with TRBJ2-5; weak D call: TRBD1 (5 bases). V lost 7 bases to trimming and J lost 2 bases, with 12 bases between them. Germline V gene lookup returns CDR1 SGDLS and CDR2 YYNGEE. The CDR3 sequence is 13 residues long. This chain's CDR3 is CASSLDSQETQYF. The CDR3 DNA reads TGTGCCAGCTCCCTTGACAGTCAAGAGACCCAGTACTTC.